This T cell receptor beta chain is drawn from a study of T cells in women clearing cervical HPV infection. J gave up 7 bases and V 4 bases, and 11 bases lay outside the gene matches. The CDR3 is 15 amino acids. The germline V gene encodes CDR1 SGHRS and CDR2 YFSETQ. Measured with immunoSEQ multiplex PCR; TCRdb has only the in-frame clones, and not every one. The record lists fewer than 35,000 clones, of which the ten most abundant hold roughly 6.8%. Points on this clone: The missing CDR3 end, 3 residues past where the read stops, is filled in from the germline J gene.

Material for sequencing was blood buffy coat. The chain has TRBV5-1 and TRBJ2-1; 7 bases agree with TRBD2. The receptor's source is a woman aged 18 to 69 with a cervical HPV16 infection that either progressed to CIN3+ or cleared (not recorded which). CDR3 bases read: TGCGCCAGCAGCCCACACTACGGACTAGGTAATGAG. Translating it yields CASSPHYGLGNE. The entire CDR3 is CASSPHYGLGNEQFF.